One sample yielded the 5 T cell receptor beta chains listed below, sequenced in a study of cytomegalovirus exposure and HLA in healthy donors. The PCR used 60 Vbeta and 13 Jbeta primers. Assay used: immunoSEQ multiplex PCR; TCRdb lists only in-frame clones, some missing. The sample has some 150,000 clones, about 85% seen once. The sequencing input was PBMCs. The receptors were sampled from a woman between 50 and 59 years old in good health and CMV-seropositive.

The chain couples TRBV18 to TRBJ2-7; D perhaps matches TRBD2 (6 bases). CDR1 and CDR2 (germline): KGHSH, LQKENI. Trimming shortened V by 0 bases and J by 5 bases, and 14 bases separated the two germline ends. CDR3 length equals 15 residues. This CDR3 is CASSPPVGGNNEQYF. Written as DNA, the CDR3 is TGTGCCAGCTCACCACCTGTTGGGGGGAACAACGAGCAGTACTTC.

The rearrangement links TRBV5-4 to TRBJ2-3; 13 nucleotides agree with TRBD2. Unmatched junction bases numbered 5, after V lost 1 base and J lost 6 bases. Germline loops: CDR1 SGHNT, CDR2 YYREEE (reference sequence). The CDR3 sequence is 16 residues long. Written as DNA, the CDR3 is TGTGCCAGCAGCTTGAGACTAGCGGGGGGTAGTGATACGCAGTATTTT. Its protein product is CASSLRLAGGSDTQYF.

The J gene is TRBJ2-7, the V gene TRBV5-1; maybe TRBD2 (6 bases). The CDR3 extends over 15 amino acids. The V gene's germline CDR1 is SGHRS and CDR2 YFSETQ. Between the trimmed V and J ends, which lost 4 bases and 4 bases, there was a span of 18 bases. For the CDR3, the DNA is TGCGCCAGCAGCCCGGGGGACCTAACCAATTACGAGCAGTACTTC. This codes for CASSPGDLTNYEQYF.

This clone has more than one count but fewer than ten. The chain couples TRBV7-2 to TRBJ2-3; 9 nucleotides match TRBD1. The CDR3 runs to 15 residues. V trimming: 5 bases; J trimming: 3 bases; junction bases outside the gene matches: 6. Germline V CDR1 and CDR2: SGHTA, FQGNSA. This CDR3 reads CASSRTGVGTDTQYF. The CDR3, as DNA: TGTGCCAGCAGCCGGACAGGGGTGGGGACAGATACGCAGTATTTT.

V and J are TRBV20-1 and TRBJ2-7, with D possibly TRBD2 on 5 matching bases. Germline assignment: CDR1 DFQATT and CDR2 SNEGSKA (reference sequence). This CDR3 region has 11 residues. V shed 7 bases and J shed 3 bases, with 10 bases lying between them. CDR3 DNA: TGCAGTGAGAGGGTGGGCTACGAGCAGTACTTC. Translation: CSERVGYEQYF.